These 13 T cell receptor beta chains came from one sample sequenced in a study of chemoradiotherapy in HPV16-positive cancers. Assay: immunoSEQ multiplex PCR; the TCRdb copy retains only in-frame clones and omits some. Here the sample spans fewer than 25,000 clones, more than 90% being singletons. Sequences were derived from blood, sampled from a patient who underwent chemoradiotherapy. The receptors come from a human donor with HPV-associated anogenital cancer.

This chain links TRBV12-5 with TRBJ2-1, with TRBD1 matching 8 bases. V lost 5 bases to trimming and J lost 7 bases; unmatched junction nucleotides: 7. Germline CDR1 reads LGHNT; CDR2 reads FRNRAP. This CDR3 is built from 14 residues. The CDR3 coding sequence is TGTGCTAGTGGTCCCGGACAGGGACCGAATGAGCAGTTCTTC. Amino acid sequence: CASGPGQGPNEQFF.

The J gene is TRBJ2-2, the V gene TRBV2; 8 bases line up with TRBD1. Germline trimming cut 6 bases from V and 5 bases from J; bases unmatched to any gene: 8. The CDR3 has 15 residues. Germline CDR1 reads SNHLY; CDR2 reads FYNNEI. CDR3 DNA sequence: TGTGCCAGCAGGGAGACAGGGGCGCGAACCGGGGAGCTGTTTTTT. It is translated as CASRETGARTGELFF.

V is TRBV27 and J is TRBJ2-1; D assignment may be TRBD1 or TRBD2 (6 bases each). Trimming removed 3 bases from V and 2 bases from J, with 11 bases in between. Looked up from germline, CDR1 is MNHEY and CDR2 is SMNVEV (reference sequence). The CDR3 is made up of 15 amino acids. The CDR3 loop reads CASSLAGHPYNEQFF. Here the CDR3 DNA reads TGTGCCAGCAGTTTGGCGGGACACCCCTACAATGAGCAGTTCTTC.

The genes are TRBV7-2 and TRBJ2-1; weak D call: TRBD2 (5 bases). The CDR3 totals 15 residues. Germline CDR1 reads SGHTA; CDR2 reads FQGNSA. The germline V and J ends were trimmed by 6 bases and 9 bases, with 21 bases remaining between them. The CDR3 DNA reads TGTGCCAGCAGGCCCTTCCGCGGGTCGGCCGGTGAGCAGTTCTTC. It yields the protein CASRPFRGSAGEQFF.

J is TRBJ2-2 and V is TRBV15; maybe TRBD1 (5 bases). Trimming left V 2 bases short and J 7 bases short, with 17 bases between. The CDR3 length is 16 residues. Germline CDR1 LNHNV, CDR2 YYDKDF (reference sequence). CDR3 in amino acids: CATSRLRVNQGGELFF. In DNA, the CDR3 is TGTGCCACCAGCAGACTCAGGGTCAATCAGGGCGGGGAGCTGTTTTTT.

The chain is built from TRBV7-2 and TRBJ2-3, with D perhaps assigned TRBD1 or TRBD2 (6 bases each). The CDR3 is 15 residues long. Deletions cut 3 bases from V and 4 bases from J, with 14 bases between. Germline V gene sequence: CDR1 SGHTA, CDR2 FQGNSA. CDR3 protein: CASSLGGRIADTQYF. The CDR3 DNA reads TGTGCCAGCAGCTTGGGGGGCCGGATCGCAGATACGCAGTATTTT.

The chain combines TRBV7-2 with TRBJ1-2, with 11 bases matching TRBD1. J lost 6 bases, V lost 1 base, and 7 bases had no gene match. This CDR3 comprises 16 residues. From germline, CDR1 is SGHTA and CDR2 FQGNSA. The CDR3 sequence: CASSLVGQGAQNGYTF. CDR3 coding DNA: TGTGCCAGCAGCTTAGTTGGACAGGGGGCGCAGAATGGCTACACCTTC.

This clone was detected once. The CDR3 bases are TGTGCCAGCAGCAGGGGATCGACTAATGAAAAACTGTTTTTT. As protein: CASSRGSTNEKLFF. This chain uses TRBV11-2 with TRBJ1-4; possibly TRBD1 for D (5 bases). V was shortened by 5 bases and J by 2 bases, with 9 bases between the two germline ends. This CDR3 region has 14 residues. Per the germline V gene, CDR1 is SGHAT and CDR2 is FQNNGV.

J is TRBJ1-2 and V is TRBV29-1; D unresolved. The germline gives CDR1 SQVTM, CDR2 ANQGSEA. The CDR3 is 12 amino acids. V lost 3 bases to trimming and J lost 2 bases, with 7 bases between them. CDR3 nucleotide sequence: TGCAGCGTTGATAGTAAAAACTATGGCTACACCTTC. Translation gives CSVDSKNYGYTF. The whole variable domain, filled in from reference TRBV29-1 and TRBJ1-2, reads SAVISQKPSRDICQRGTSLTIQCQVDSQVTMMFWYRQQPGQSLTLIATANQGSEATYESGFVIDKFPISRPNLTFSTLTVSNMSPEDSSIYLCSVDSKNYGYTFGSGTRLTVV.

The V and J genes are TRBV28 and TRBJ2-7; no definite D call. Trimming stripped 6 bases from V and 6 bases from J, with 6 bases between. This CDR3 has 10 amino acids. CDR1 and CDR2 from the germline V gene are MDHEN and SYDVKM. CDR3 region: CASSGLEQYF. In DNA, the CDR3 is TGTGCCAGCAGCGGGCTCGAGCAGTACTTC.

In its sample, this clone was seen a few times. J is TRBJ2-3 and V is TRBV15; a weak D match, TRBD2 (5 bases). Germline-derived CDR1 and CDR2 are LNHNV and YYDKDF (reference sequence). This CDR3 is built from 14 residues. V shed 3 bases and J shed 3 bases, with 10 bases lying between them. This CDR3 is CATSREVGTDTQYF. The CDR3 DNA reads TGTGCCACCAGCAGGGAGGTCGGGACAGATACGCAGTATTTT.

The V and J genes are TRBV18 and TRBJ2-1, with D tentatively TRBD2 (5 bases). Germline CDR1 KGHSH, CDR2 LQKENI. Trimming pared 3 bases from V and 3 bases from J, leaving 9 bases between. The CDR3 spans 14 residues. CDR3 amino acids: CASSPTGIYNEQFF. For the CDR3, the DNA is TGTGCCAGCTCACCTACCGGGATCTACAATGAGCAGTTCTTC.

This clone was observed a single time. V usage is TRBV28 and J usage is TRBJ2-5; 9 positions match TRBD1. The ends lost 8 bases at V and 5 bases at J; junction bases unmatched: 6. The CDR3 extends over 13 amino acids. The germline CDR1 and CDR2 sequences are MDHEN and SYDVKM. In DNA form, the CDR3 reads TGTGCCAGCGGACAGGGGTTTGGGGAGACCCAGTACTTC. Its protein product is CASGQGFGETQYF.